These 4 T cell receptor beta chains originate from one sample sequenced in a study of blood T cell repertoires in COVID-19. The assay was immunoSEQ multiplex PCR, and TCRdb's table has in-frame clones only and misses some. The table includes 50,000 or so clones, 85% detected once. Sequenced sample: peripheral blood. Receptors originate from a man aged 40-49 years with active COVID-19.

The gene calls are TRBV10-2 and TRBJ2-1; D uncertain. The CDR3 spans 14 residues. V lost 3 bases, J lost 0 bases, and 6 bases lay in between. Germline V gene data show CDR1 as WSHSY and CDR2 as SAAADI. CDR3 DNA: TGCGCCAGCAGTGACTATGACTCCTACAATGAGCAGTTCTTC. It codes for CASSDYDSYNEQFF.

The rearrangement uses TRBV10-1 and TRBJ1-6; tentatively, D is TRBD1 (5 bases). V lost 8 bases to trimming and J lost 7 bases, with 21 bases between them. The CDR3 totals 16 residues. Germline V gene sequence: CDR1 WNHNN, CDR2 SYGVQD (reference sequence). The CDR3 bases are TGCGCCAGCCTTCTTCCTACAGGCCCTTCAAATTCACCCCTCCACTTT. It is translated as CASLLPTGPSNSPLHF.

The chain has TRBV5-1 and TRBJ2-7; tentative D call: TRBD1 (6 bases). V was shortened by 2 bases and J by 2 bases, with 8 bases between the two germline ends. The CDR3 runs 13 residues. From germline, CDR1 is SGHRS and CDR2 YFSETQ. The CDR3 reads CASSFDRTYEQYF. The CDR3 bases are TGCGCCAGCAGCTTCGACAGGACCTACGAGCAGTACTTC.

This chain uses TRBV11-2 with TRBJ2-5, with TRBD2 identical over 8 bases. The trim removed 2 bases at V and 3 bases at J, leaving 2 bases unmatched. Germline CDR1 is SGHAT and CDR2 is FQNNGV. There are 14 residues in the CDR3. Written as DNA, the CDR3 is TGTGCCAGCAGCTTACGAGCGGGAGAAGAGACCCAGTACTTC. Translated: CASSLRAGEETQYF.